The TCR beta chain described here comes from a study of T cells in Graves' hyperthyroidism and ophthalmopathy. From germline, CDR1 is DFQATT and CDR2 SNEGSKA (reference sequence). There are 15 residues in the CDR3. Notes on this clonotype: The antigen remains undetermined.

TCR beta CDR3 region amplification was performed from RNA transcripts. HTBI primers were employed in a first-round RT-PCR of the TCR CDR3. A single record per CDR3 protein comes from TCRdb applying MiXCR to the multiplex PCR reads. The top ten clones hold about a third of a sample with about 680,000 distinct CDR3 sequences, 35% of them seen once. Findings and caveats of the study: For ophthalmopathy, model prediction preceded onset by a median about 6 months. Most thyroid clonotypes that were expanded above 0.001 also turned up in blood.

With a duration under 2 months, the hyperthyroidism was newly diagnosed in patients aged 18 to 65. The study left out patients who had uncontrolled infection, other autoimmune disease, pregnancy or lactation. The sequenced sample was blood. This clonotype was obtained from a middle-aged woman with Graves' hyperthyroidism. This chain links TRBV20-1 with TRBJ2-7; D possibly uses TRBD1 or TRBD2 (6 bases each). The J call may be wrong; the DNA end is better matched by TRBJ2-1. The DNA for the CDR3 is TGCAGTGCTAGAGATGGTTTCAGGGGTGCGGGGGAGCAGTTCTTC. It yields the protein CSARDGFRGAGEQFF.